The TCR beta chain described here comes from a study of CD8+CD57+ T cells in acquired aplastic anemia. Study context: DNA recovered from sorted CD4+ and CD8+ cells had a mean of approximately 3.5 ug.

On this clonotype: Its specificity is not known.

Genomic DNA, serving as template, underwent TCR beta VDJ and CDR3 profiling. TCRdb reprocessed the reads via MiXCR and lists one record per CDR3 protein. The sample carries roughly 93,000 distinct CDR3 sequences, around 68% recorded once. CD8+CD57+ cell expansion, shown by flow cytometry, had occurred in the patients selected for sequencing. Prior therapy had not been administered to any patient at the time of blood sampling. Overall study results and limits: Approximately 30 CD8+ CDR3 sequences were shared between patients and controls. Statistical testing detected no significant gap in CD8+ Simpson's diversity between patients and controls.

The CDR3 covers 15 residues. V shed 1 base and J 8 bases; nucleotides not matched to a gene: 4. Germline lookup yields CDR1 LNHDA and CDR2 SQIVND (reference sequence). The sequencing input was sorted CD4+, CD8+, or CD8+CD57+ T cells (not recorded which) from PBMCs. This clonotype was obtained from a human donor with aplastic anemia. The chain recombines TRBV19 with TRBJ2-1; 11 bases are a match to TRBD1. The CDR3 spells CASSIAGQGVDEQFF. CDR3 coding DNA: TGTGCCAGTAGTATAGCGGGACAGGGGGTGGATGAGCAGTTCTTC.